Listed below are T cell receptor beta chains from one sample, sequenced in a study of blood T cell repertoires in COVID-19. Libraries were prepared by immunoSEQ multiplex PCR; TCRdb keeps only in-frame clonotypes and omits some of them. There are some 300,000 clones in the sample; roughly 88% occur only once, and about 1% lies in the top ten. What was sequenced was PBMCs or T cells enriched from blood (not recorded which). The receptors originated from a woman aged 25 to 39 who had recovered from COVID-19. Both conserved end residues are part of each CDR3. D genes are given only for firm matches. Size is stated for part of the rows, as once, few or many counts, or as a class when the clone is expanded.

>TRBV6-5|TRBD1|few|TRBJ2-7
CASSYSRDRAYEQYF
TGTGCCAGCAGTTACTCAAGGGACAGGGCCTACGAGCAGTACTTC
>TRBV28|.|.|TRBJ1-5
CAGSGQKLINQPQHF
TGTGCCGGATCCGGACAGAAGTTAATCAATCAGCCCCAGCATTTT
>TRBV10-3|TRBD1|.|TRBJ2-3
CAISESSQGADTQYF
TGTGCCATCAGTGAGTCGTCCCAGGGGGCAGATACGCAGTATTTT
>TRBV4-1|.|.|TRBJ2-2
CASSQRTATGELFF
TGCGCCAGCAGCCAGCGGACAGCCACCGGGGAGCTGTTTTTT
>TRBV27|.|once|TRBJ2-5
CASSRGQETQYF
TGTGCCAGCAGTCGCGGCCAAGAGACCCAGTACTTC
>TRBV4-3|TRBD1|.|TRBJ1-1
CASSQEGTANTEAFF
TGCGCCAGCAGCCAAGAAGGGACAGCGAACACTGAAGCTTTCTTT
>TRBV28|.|.|TRBJ2-2
CASSTPREGMAGELFF
TGTGCCAGCAGTACCCCACGCGAGGGCATGGCCGGGGAGCTGTTTTTT
>TRBV6-5|TRBD1|.|TRBJ1-1
CASRIQGSMNTEAFF
TGTGCCAGCAGGATACAGGGGTCTATGAACACTGAAGCTTTCTTT
>TRBV7-3|.|.|TRBJ2-2
CASSPRGADTGELFF
TGTGCCAGCAGCCCACGGGGGGCGGACACCGGGGAGCTGTTTTTT
>TRBV28|TRBD1|.|TRBJ2-7
CASSFRAGGSYEQYF
TGTGCCAGCAGTTTCCGGGCAGGGGGCTCCTACGAGCAGTACTTC
>TRBV19|.|.|TRBJ1-3
CASSMGASGNTIYF
TGTGCCAGTAGTATGGGGGCGTCTGGAAACACCATATATTTT
>TRBV25-1|.|.|TRBJ1-1
CASSERGTEAFF
TGTGCCAGCAGTGAACGGGGCACTGAAGCTTTCTTT
>TRBV27|TRBD1|.|TRBJ2-1
CASTLLGQAYNEQFF
TGTGCCAGCACTCTTTTAGGACAGGCCTACAATGAGCAGTTCTTC
>TRBV7-3|.|.|TRBJ2-3
CASSLSGSTDTQYF
TGTGCCAGCAGCTTAAGCGGGAGCACAGATACGCAGTATTTT
>TRBV28|.|.|TRBJ1-5
CASKNLAQPQHF
TGTGCCAGCAAAAATCTAGCGCAGCCCCAGCATTTT
>TRBV7-8|TRBD1|.|TRBJ2-2
CASSIDRDTGELFF
TGTGCCAGCAGCATCGACAGGGACACCGGGGAGCTGTTTTTT
>TRBV18|TRBD1|.|TRBJ1-4
CATADRDDEKLFF
TGTGCCACCGCAGACAGGGATGATGAAAAACTGTTTTTT
>TRBV5-1|TRBD1|.|TRBJ1-2
CASSLGGQGAYGYTF
TGCGCCAGCAGCTTGGGTGGACAGGGGGCTTATGGCTACACCTTC
>TRBV7-6|.|.|TRBJ1-1
CASSFRPPTGMNTEAFF
TGTGCCAGCAGCTTTAGGCCCCCCACAGGGATGAACACTGAAGCTTTCTTT
>TRBV5-5|.|.|TRBJ2-1
CASSLDRVSYNEQFF
TGTGCCAGCAGCTTGGACAGGGTATCCTACAATGAGCAGTTCTTC
>TRBV6-4|.|.|TRBJ2-2
CASRLLASTGELFF
TGTGCCAGCAGACTGCTAGCATCCACCGGGGAGCTGTTTTTT
>TRBV25-1|TRBD1|.|TRBJ1-4
CASSEGDRPEKLFF
TGTGCCAGCAGTGAAGGGGACAGGCCTGAAAAACTGTTTTTT
>TRBV20-1|TRBD1|few|TRBJ1-2
CSAFTGDNTF
TGCAGTGCTTTCACAGGGGATAACACCTTC
>TRBV15|.|.|TRBJ2-1
CATSNGGENNEQFF
TGTGCCACCAGCAATGGCGGGGAAAACAATGAGCAGTTCTTC
>TRBV5-4|TRBD2|.|TRBJ2-1
CASSSRTSGDYNEQFF
TGTGCCAGCAGCTCCCGGACTAGCGGGGATTACAATGAGCAGTTCTTC
>TRBV27|.|few|TRBJ1-1
CASRTLSGFRLGNTEAFF
TGTGCCAGCAGGACACTGTCGGGATTCAGGCTCGGGAACACTGAAGCTTTCTTT
>TRBV30|.|.|TRBJ1-5
CAWSVRASGGGNQPQHF
TGTGCCTGGAGTGTACGGGCCTCGGGGGGCGGTAATCAGCCCCAGCATTTT